This TCR beta chain was retrieved from a study of blood T cell repertoires in COVID-19. Turning to the study itself: Collection of acute and convalescent COVID-19 samples took place in the United States, Italy and Spain. PBMCs, B-cell-depleted T cells, or T cells provided the cDNA or gDNA that made up the material.

This CDR3 comprises 15 residues. The germline V gene has CDR1 SGHVS and CDR2 FNYEAQ. V was cut by 1 base and J by 1 base, with 8 bases left in between. Under the authors' procedure: Amplified reference gene primers provided the basis for estimating nucleated cell counts. Sequenced by immunoSEQ multiplex PCR; TCRdb stores in-frame clones only, minus some. V, J and clone size are those of that table, while D and trimming were read from the DNA. The sample holds under 350,000 clones, around 89% seen once. This chain joins TRBV7-6 and TRBJ2-1; D remains unclear. This receptor was obtained from a man aged 40-49 years with acute or convalescent COVID-19. Material: peripheral blood. The CDR3 DNA is TGTGCCAGCAGCTTAGGGAGTTCATCCTACAATGAGCAGTTCTTC. Encoded protein: CASSLGSSSYNEQFF.